Listed here are 26 T cell receptor beta chains from one sample, sequenced in a study of T cell responses to AZD1222 COVID-19 vaccine. Here immunoSEQ multiplex PCR was the method, and the copy in TCRdb shows in-frame clones only, minus some. The profile covers under 45,000 clones, with roughly 83% appearing a single time and 18% taken by the ten largest. This sample comprised peripheral blood, obtained 28 days after the second AZD1222 dose. The receptors originated from an adult who received the AZD1222 COVID-19 vaccine.

This chain uses TRBV5-5 with TRBJ1-2, with D perhaps TRBD1 (5 bases). This CDR3 comprises 14 residues. Germline loops: CDR1 SGHKS, CDR2 YYEKEE (reference sequence). The V end was cut by 4 bases, the J end by 0 bases, with 10 bases between. CDR3 in amino acids: CASSLDSTNYGYTF. The CDR3 DNA reads TGTGCCAGCAGCCTAGACAGCACTAACTATGGCTACACCTTC.

The gene calls are TRBV9 and TRBJ2-1; D gene uncertain. CDR1 is SGDLS, CDR2 YYNGEE, per germline. Trimming took off 3 bases at V and 6 bases at J, with 13 bases between the two ends. The CDR3 consists of 14 residues. The CDR3 sequence is CASSAGRASNEQFF. In DNA, the CDR3 is TGTGCCAGCAGCGCAGGCCGGGCATCCAATGAGCAGTTCTTC.

V is TRBV12-3 or TRBV12-4 and J is TRBJ1-1; D may be TRBD1 (6 bases). The CDR3 is 13 amino acids. V lost 6 bases and J lost 1, with 9 bases in between. The CDR3 loop is CASRGDTNTEAFF. Here the CDR3 DNA reads TGTGCCAGCAGGGGGGACACGAACACTGAAGCTTTCTTT.

This chain connects TRBV19 to TRBJ1-2; D unresolved. The CDR3 covers 15 residues. Germline CDR1 and CDR2: LNHDA and SQIVND (reference sequence). V was clipped by 2 bases and J by 8 bases, with 18 bases between them. The CDR3 spells CASSIPSTGSWGYTF. CDR3 sequence (DNA): TGTGCCAGTAGTATACCCTCGACTGGCTCGTGGGGCTACACCTTC.

V is TRBV18 and J is TRBJ1-2; the D is unclear. Deletions cut 3 bases from V and 2 bases from J, with 10 bases between. The CDR3 spans 14 residues. Germline-derived CDR1 and CDR2 are KGHSH and LQKENI. The CDR3 sequence: CASSPLPLNYGYTF. CDR3 DNA: TGTGCCAGCTCACCTTTACCCCTAAACTATGGCTACACCTTC.

The chain couples TRBV9 to TRBJ2-2; D is unclear. CDR3 length: 19 amino acids. Germline assignment: CDR1 SGDLS and CDR2 YYNGEE. Trimming took 0 bases from V and 2 from J, leaving 20 bases between them. CDR3 region: CASSVETFLAPINTGELFF. For the CDR3, the DNA is TGTGCCAGCAGCGTAGAGACCTTCCTTGCGCCCATAAACACCGGGGAGCTGTTTTTT.

This chain uses TRBV14 with TRBJ1-2; tentatively, D is TRBD1 (6 bases). Germline V gene lookup returns CDR1 SGHDN and CDR2 FVKESK. The CDR3 runs 14 residues. The ends were cut back, 0 bases at V and 7 bases at J, with 12 bases in the middle. CDR3 in amino acids: CASSQERVRGGYTF. CDR3 coding DNA: TGTGCCAGCAGCCAAGAAAGGGTCAGGGGTGGCTACACCTTC.

The V call is TRBV9, the J call TRBJ2-7, with 8 nucleotides matching TRBD2. Trimming took 0 bases from V and 3 from J; bases not matched to a gene: 5. The CDR3 totals 15 residues. Germline lookup yields CDR1 SGDLS and CDR2 YYNGEE. CDR3 sequence (DNA): TGTGCCAGCAGCGTAGCGGCGGGGGGCGGCTACGAGCAGTACTTC. It translates to CASSVAAGGGYEQYF.

The chain recombines TRBV6-4 with TRBJ2-1, with 8 bases lining up with TRBD1. The CDR3 has 15 residues. Trimming at V came to 3 bases and at J to 3 bases, leaving 4 bases not matched to a gene. Germline lookup yields CDR1 MRHNA and CDR2 SNTAGT. The DNA of the CDR3 is TGTGCCAGCAGTGATGGGACAGGAAACTACAATGAGCAGTTCTTC. Translating it yields CASSDGTGNYNEQFF.

The chain recombines TRBV6-5 with TRBJ2-1, with D tentatively TRBD1 (5 bases). The CDR3 sequence is 13 residues long. Germline assignment: CDR1 MNHEY and CDR2 SVGAGI. V lost 5 bases and J lost 1, with 6 bases in between. CDR3 in DNA: TGTGCCAGCAGTCCAGGGTCCTACAATGAGCAGTTCTTC. Translation gives CASSPGSYNEQFF.

The J gene is TRBJ1-1, the V gene TRBV20-1; 7 nucleotides agree with TRBD1. This CDR3 has 13 residues. Losses at the gene ends were 3 bases for V and 7 bases for J; bases not matched to a gene: 8. Germline V gene lookup returns CDR1 DFQATT and CDR2 SNEGSKA (reference sequence). The CDR3 sequence is CSASKGAGFEAFF. The DNA for the CDR3 is TGCAGTGCTAGTAAGGGGGCAGGGTTTGAAGCTTTCTTT.

The V gene is TRBV28, the J gene TRBJ2-3, with D possibly matching TRBD2 (6 bases). This CDR3 has 14 residues. Trimming removed 6 bases from V and 7 bases from J, with 17 bases in between. Germline V gene data show CDR1 as MDHEN and CDR2 as SYDVKM. CDR3 DNA sequence: TGTGCCAGCAGCACTCAGGGCCGCGGGAATACGCAGTATTTT. Its translation: CASSTQGRGNTQYF.

This clone was detected only once. V is TRBV11-2 and J is TRBJ2-3; TRBD1 is a possible D gene (6 bases). CDR3 size: 17 residues. Germline loops: CDR1 SGHAT, CDR2 FQNNGV. With 1 base removed from V and 2 bases from J, the gap between germline ends came to 16 bases. CDR3 amino acids: CASSLGDRIAVTDTQYF. In DNA, the CDR3 is TGTGCCAGCAGCTTAGGCGACAGGATCGCCGTCACAGATACGCAGTATTTT.

The V gene is TRBV7-5, the J gene TRBJ2-5; the table names TRBD1, a call not compared with the DNA. TRBV7-5 represents a pseudogene. CDR3 length equals 15 residues. The CDR3 DNA reads as TGTGCCAGAAGCCCTCGACCGAAAGGGGAAGAGACCCAGTACTTC. As protein: CARSPRPKGEETQYF.

J is TRBJ1-6 and V is TRBV12-3 or TRBV12-4; TRBD1 agrees at 7 bases. The CDR3 is 13 amino acids. The V and J ends lost 7 bases and 9 bases, in that order; junction bases with no gene match: 6. CDR3 nucleotides: TGTGCCAGCATTAAGACAGGGATTTCACCCCTCCACTTT. Its protein is CASIKTGISPLHF.

The chain is built from TRBV28 and TRBJ1-1, with D perhaps matching TRBD1 (6 bases). V was cut by 5 bases and J by 3 bases, with 19 bases left in between. This CDR3 has 16 residues. From germline, CDR1 is MDHEN and CDR2 SYDVKM. Here the CDR3 DNA reads TGTGCCAGCAGTCCGCATATGGGGGGCGGAGACACTGAAGCTTTCTTT. It translates to CASSPHMGGGDTEAFF.

The chain couples TRBV7-3 to TRBJ2-5, with TRBD1 matching over 9 bases. The germline gives CDR1 SGHTA, CDR2 FQGTGA. The V gene end was trimmed by 7 bases and the J gene end by 2 bases; junction bases not matched to a gene: 8. CDR3 size: 15 residues. CDR3 nucleotide sequence: TGTGCCAGCAATACGGGACAGGGCCAGCAAGAGACCCAGTACTTC. It encodes CASNTGQGQQETQYF.

The gene calls are TRBV27 and TRBJ2-1, with a possible D match to TRBD2 (6 bases). The CDR3 runs to 15 residues. Trimming took 6 bases from V and 0 from J, leaving 12 bases between them. The germline CDR1 and CDR2 sequences are MNHEY and SMNVEV (reference sequence). CDR3 in amino acids: CASRGDFSSYNEQFF. The CDR3 nucleotides are TGTGCCAGCAGGGGGGACTTTAGCTCCTACAATGAGCAGTTCTTC.

The CDR3 DNA sequence: TGTGCCAGTAGTACACAGCCCCAGCATTTT. Protein product: CASSTQPQHF. This chain connects TRBV19 to TRBJ1-5; D gene unclear. CDR1 is LNHDA and CDR2 is SQIVND in the germline V gene (reference sequence). Between the trimmed V and J ends, which lost 4 bases and 7 bases, there was a span of 2 bases. CDR3 length: 10 amino acids.

The chain uses TRBV19 and TRBJ1-2, with unresolved D. The CDR3 runs 15 residues. Germline CDR1 LNHDA, CDR2 SQIVND (reference sequence). V was trimmed by 1 base and J by 0 bases, leaving 9 bases between them. The CDR3 sequence: CASSIGALSNYGYTF. CDR3 DNA: TGTGCCAGTAGTATAGGGGCACTTTCTAACTATGGCTACACCTTC.

The chain joins TRBV7-9 to TRBJ2-5; the D gene could be TRBD1 or TRBD2 (5 bases each). CDR1 is SEHNR, CDR2 FQNEAQ, per germline (reference sequence). Trimming removed 6 bases from V and 5 bases from J, with 13 bases in between. The CDR3 extends over 13 amino acids. The CDR3 nucleotides are TGTGCCAGCAGGCAGCCTTGGGGGGAGACCCAGTACTTC. Amino acid sequence: CASRQPWGETQYF.

The chain is built from TRBV5-6 and TRBJ2-7; 7 nucleotides match TRBD1. V dropped 4 bases and J dropped 4; count of bases not matched to a gene: 8. Germline V gives CDR1 SGHDT, CDR2 YYEEEE. The CDR3 is 14 residues long. The CDR3: CASSLRDRVYEQYF. CDR3 in DNA: TGTGCCAGCAGCCTCCGGGACAGAGTTTACGAGCAGTACTTC.

The chain couples TRBV9 to TRBJ1-1; D possibly corresponds to TRBD1 (5 bases). This CDR3 is 16 amino acids long. The ends were cut back, 0 bases at V and 5 bases at J, with 17 bases in the middle. The V gene's germline CDR1 is SGDLS and CDR2 YYNGEE. CDR3 coding DNA: TGTGCCAGCAGCGTAGATCCCCGGGGGGTCTGGACTGAAGCTTTCTTT. As protein: CASSVDPRGVWTEAFF.

The rearrangement links TRBV2 to TRBJ1-5; D is undetermined. Deletions cut 3 bases from V and 9 bases from J, with 15 bases between. This CDR3 region has 14 residues. Germline loops: CDR1 SNHLY, CDR2 FYNNEI. The CDR3 sequence: CASSDLRAERPQHF. CDR3 DNA sequence: TGTGCCAGCAGTGATCTGAGGGCGGAACGGCCCCAGCATTTT. The full variable domain, completed using reference TRBV2 and TRBJ1-5, is EPEVTQTPSHQVTQMGQEVILRCVPISNHLYFYWYRQILGQKVEFLVSFYNNEISEKSEIFDDQFSVERPDGSNFTLKIRSTKLEDSAMYFCASSDLRAERPQHFGDGTRLSIL.

The chain joins TRBV11-2 to TRBJ2-2, with 8 nucleotides matching TRBD1. V shed 3 bases, J shed 4 bases, and the junction held 4 bases outside the gene matches. The germline gives CDR1 SGHAT, CDR2 FQNNGV. This CDR3 spans 15 amino acids. Here the CDR3 DNA reads TGTGCCAGCAGCTTTCGGACAGGGACCACCGGGGAGCTGTTTTTT. Its protein is CASSFRTGTTGELFF.

CDR3 residues: CASSQESVWGTEAFF. The CDR3 DNA reads TGTGCCAGCAGCCAAGAATCCGTTTGGGGCACTGAAGCTTTCTTT. J is TRBJ1-1 and V is TRBV14; D is unresolved. Germline lookup yields CDR1 SGHDN and CDR2 FVKESK. Trimming removed 0 bases at V and 4 bases at J, with 12 bases between. This CDR3 is built from 15 residues.